These T cell receptor beta chains were read from a single sample in a study of blood T cell repertoires in COVID-19. Here immunoSEQ multiplex PCR was the method, and the copy in TCRdb shows in-frame clones only, minus some. The sample has approximately 60,000 clones, roughly four fifths seen once. Sequenced input: peripheral blood. The source of these receptors is a human donor in a cohort sampled during active COVID-19. Each CDR3 is given with its conserved first and last residue. Each record gives: clone size, V gene, D gene, J gene, CDR3 DNA, CDR3 protein. The D gene is left open where the match is weak. Clone size is shown for a subset of rows, as once, few, many or a class of expanded clone.

>.|TRBV7-8|TRBD2|TRBJ2-1
TGTGCCAGCAGCCCCCGGGGGGGCGACAATGAGCAGTTCTTC
CASSPRGGDNEQFF
>.|TRBV6-5|.|TRBJ2-2
TGTGCCAGCAGTTACACCCCCGTGAGGGCCGGGGAGCTGTTTTTT
CASSYTPVRAGELFF
>.|TRBV4-2|TRBD2|TRBJ2-4
TGTGCCAGCAGCCAAGAGACTAGCGGGGTAAACATTCAGTACTTC
CASSQETSGVNIQYF
>.|TRBV5-1|TRBD1|TRBJ2-5
TGCGCCAGCAGCTTGAAGCCAGGGGGCCTCCAAGAGACCCAGTACTTC
CASSLKPGGLQETQYF
>few|TRBV30|TRBD1|TRBJ1-4
TGTGCCTGGAGTGTTGACAGGGGGCTAAAACTGTTTTTT
CAWSVDRGLKLFF
>.|TRBV29-1|.|TRBJ2-1
TGCAGCGTTGGGACTGTAGATGAGCAGTTCTTC
CSVGTVDEQFF
>.|TRBV19|TRBD1|TRBJ1-4
TGTGCCAGTAAGACAACCGGGACAGGCGAAAAACTGTTTTTT
CASKTTGTGEKLFF
>.|TRBV29-1|TRBD1|TRBJ2-3
TGCAGCAATCGACAGGGGGATACGCAGTATTTT
CSNRQGDTQYF
>few|TRBV7-2|.|TRBJ2-2
TGTGCCAGCAGCTTAGCGAGCACCGGGGAGCTGTTTTTT
CASSLASTGELFF
>.|TRBV5-5|TRBD1|TRBJ2-5
TGTGCCAGCAGGTACACAGGGGGCGGAGAGACCCAGTACTTC
CASRYTGGGETQYF
>.|TRBV5-1|.|TRBJ2-3
TGCGCCAGCAAAGTGGCACGGGGGGATACGCAGTATTTT
CASKVARGDTQYF
>.|TRBV3-1/TRBV3-2|TRBD2|TRBJ2-3
TGTGCCAGCAGCCAGGCTAGCGGGGGGCTAAATACGCAGTATTTT
CASSQASGGLNTQYF
>.|TRBV7-9|.|TRBJ1-5
TGTGCCAGCAGCCCAAGGGGAGGGTATCAGCCCCAGCATTTT
CASSPRGGYQPQHF
>.|TRBV9|.|TRBJ2-1
TGTGCCAGCAGCGTAGAGCCACCCCGAGGGGAGCAGTTCTTC
CASSVEPPRGEQFF
>.|TRBV4-1|TRBD1|TRBJ1-4
TGCGCCAGCAGCCAAGAGAGGACAGGGAGGCAACTGTTTTTT
CASSQERTGRQLFF
>.|TRBV6-1|.|TRBJ1-2
TGTGCCAGCAGTGAATCTAGGGCAGGGCACGACTACACCTTC
CASSESRAGHDYTF
>few|TRBV5-4|.|TRBJ1-1
TGTGCCAGCAGCTTAATAGGGGGGGCGAACACTGAAGCTTTCTTT
CASSLIGGANTEAFF
>.|TRBV3-1/TRBV3-2|.|TRBJ1-6
TGTGCCAGCAGCCAATTACAGACCAATTCACCCCTCCACTTT
CASSQLQTNSPLHF
>once|TRBV6-6|TRBD2|TRBJ2-3
TGTGCCAGCAGTTCGACAGAGCGGGGGGGCACAGATACGCAGTATTTT
CASSSTERGGTDTQYF
>.|TRBV7-3|.|TRBJ2-3
TGTGCCAGCAGCCCAGGGAAGGGTAGCACAGATACGCAGTATTTT
CASSPGKGSTDTQYF
>.|TRBV18|TRBD1|TRBJ1-2
TGTGCCAGCTCACCAGAGGACAGGGGGGCCTACACCTTC
CASSPEDRGAYTF
>.|TRBV7-8|TRBD2|TRBJ2-2
TGTGCCAGCAGCTGGGACTACAATGTGGACACCGGGGAGCTGTTTTTT
CASSWDYNVDTGELFF
>few|TRBV7-3|TRBD2|TRBJ2-2
TGTGCCAGCAGCAGCGGGGCCACCGGGGAGCTGTTTTTT
CASSSGATGELFF
>.|TRBV5-4|TRBD2|TRBJ2-7
TGTGCCAGCAGTCCCCAGCGGGGGGCCTCCTACGAGCAGTACTTC
CASSPQRGASYEQYF
>once|TRBV2|.|TRBJ1-2
TGTGCCAGCAGTGAAGTGCCGAGATCTTCGTATGGCTACACCTTC
CASSEVPRSSYGYTF
>.|TRBV15|.|TRBJ1-2
TGTGCCACCAGCAGGGAGAGGGGGATGACAGTCTATGGCTACACCTTC
CATSRERGMTVYGYTF
>.|TRBV19|TRBD1|TRBJ2-1
TGTGCCAGTAGTATCGATGGGACAGGGGCCTACAATGAGCAGTTCTTC
CASSIDGTGAYNEQFF
>.|TRBV7-9|TRBD1|TRBJ1-4
TGTGCCAGCAGCTTAGGGACAGGGCGGGAAAAACTGTTTTTT
CASSLGTGREKLFF
>few|TRBV4-1|TRBD2|TRBJ2-2
TGCGCCAGCAGCCAAGGCAGCGGGGGGCGTGGCGGGGAGCTGTTTTTT
CASSQGSGGRGGELFF
>.|TRBV7-9|TRBD2|TRBJ2-3
TGTGCCAGCAGCGGAGGACTAGCGGCCTCCACAGATACGCAGTATTTT
CASSGGLAASTDTQYF
>.|TRBV5-5|.|TRBJ1-2
TGTGCCAGCGCACAGGAAAACTATGGCTACACCTTC
CASAQENYGYTF
>.|TRBV7-2|.|TRBJ2-7
TGTGCCAGCAGCTTAGCGAGAGGAGACCCGCAGTACTTC
CASSLARGDPQYF
>.|TRBV10-3|TRBD1|TRBJ1-2
TGTGCCATCAGCGGGACAGGGGAAGGCTACACCTTC
CAISGTGEGYTF
>.|TRBV5-3|TRBD2|TRBJ2-5
TGTGCCAGAAGCTTCCGCCGAGGCGGGCGGGGGGGCCCGGAGACCCAGTACTTC
CARSFRRGGRGGPETQYF
>.|TRBV12-3/TRBV12-4|.|TRBJ2-7
TGTGCCAGCAGTTTGCAGGGGTTGTACGAGCAGTACTTC
CASSLQGLYEQYF
>many|TRBV24-1|TRBD2|TRBJ2-2
TGTGCCACCGGGGCGGGAGAGACCGGGGAGCTGTTTTTT
CATGAGETGELFF
>few|TRBV15|TRBD1|TRBJ2-3
TGTGCCACCAGCAGAGAACCGTGGGACAGGGGCGATACGCAGTATTTT
CATSREPWDRGDTQYF
>.|TRBV18|TRBD1|TRBJ1-6
TGTGCCAGCTCACCAGGTCAGGGGGCGAATTCACCCCTCCACTTT
CASSPGQGANSPLHF
>.|TRBV9|TRBD2|TRBJ2-3
TGTGCCAGCAGCGTAGTGGGACTAGCGGGGGCCTCCAACACAGATACGCAGTATTTT
CASSVVGLAGASNTDTQYF
>.|TRBV4-1|TRBD1|TRBJ2-3
TGCGCCAGCAGCCTGCGGGACAGGGGAGATACGCAGTATTTT
CASSLRDRGDTQYF